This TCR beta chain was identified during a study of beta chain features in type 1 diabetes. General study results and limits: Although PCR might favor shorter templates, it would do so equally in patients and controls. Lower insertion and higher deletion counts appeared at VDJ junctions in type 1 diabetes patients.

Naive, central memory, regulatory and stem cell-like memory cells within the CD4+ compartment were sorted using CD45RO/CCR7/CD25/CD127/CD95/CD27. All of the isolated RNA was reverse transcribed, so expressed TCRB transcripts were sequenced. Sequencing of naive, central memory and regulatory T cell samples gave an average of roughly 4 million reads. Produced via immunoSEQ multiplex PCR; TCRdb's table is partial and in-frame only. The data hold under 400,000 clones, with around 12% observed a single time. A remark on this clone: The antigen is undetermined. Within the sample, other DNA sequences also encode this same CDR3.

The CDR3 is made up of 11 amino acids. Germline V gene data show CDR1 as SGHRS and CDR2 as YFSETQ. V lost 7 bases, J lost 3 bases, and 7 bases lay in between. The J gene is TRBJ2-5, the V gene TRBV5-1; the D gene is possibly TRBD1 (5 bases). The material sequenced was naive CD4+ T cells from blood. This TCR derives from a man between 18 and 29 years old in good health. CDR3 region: CASSREETQYF. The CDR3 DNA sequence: TGCGCCAGCTCCAGGGAAGAGACCCAGTACTTC.